The entry below describes one T cell receptor (beta chain). Its antigen remains unknown. This sample is drawn from a study of brain T cells in children with intractable seizures. Findings of the study overall: Pre-surgery blood may have been undersampled, hiding some clones.

TCRdb keeps only in-frame clones here, not all; method: immunoSEQ multiplex PCR. The sample includes approximately 41,000 clones, 90% of them seen just once. Sequencing was limited to surgery cases with top T cell transcript signatures in brain tissue. Trimming pared 6 bases from V and 0 bases from J, leaving 9 bases between. The CDR3 runs to 15 residues. Per germline, CDR1 MNHNS and CDR2 SASEGT. The chain combines TRBV6-1 with TRBJ1-6; D is unresolved. The sample here was peripheral blood, taken at surgery. The TCR was taken from a girl aged 2-10 years with tuberous sclerosis and intractable seizures. The CDR3 DNA reads as TGTGCCAGCAGGGCAGAAAGCTCCTATAATTCACCCCTCCACTTT. Translated, it gives CASRAESSYNSPLHF.